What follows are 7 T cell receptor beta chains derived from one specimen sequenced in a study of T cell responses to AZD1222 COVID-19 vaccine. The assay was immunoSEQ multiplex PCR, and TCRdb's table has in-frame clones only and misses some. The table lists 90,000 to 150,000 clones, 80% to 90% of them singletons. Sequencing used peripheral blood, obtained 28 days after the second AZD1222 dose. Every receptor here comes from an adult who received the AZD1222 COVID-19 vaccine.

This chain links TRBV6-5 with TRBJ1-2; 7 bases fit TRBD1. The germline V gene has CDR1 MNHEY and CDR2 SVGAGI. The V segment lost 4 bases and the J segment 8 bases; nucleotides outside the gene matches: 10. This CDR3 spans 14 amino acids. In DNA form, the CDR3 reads TGTGCCAGCAGTTCACTTGAGGGGGCGAGAGGCTACACCTTC. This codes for CASSSLEGARGYTF.

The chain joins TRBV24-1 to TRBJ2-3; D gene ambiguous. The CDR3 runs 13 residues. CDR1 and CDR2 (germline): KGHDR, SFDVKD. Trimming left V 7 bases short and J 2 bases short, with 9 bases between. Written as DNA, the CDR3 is TGTGCCACCAGGAACACTTACACAGATACGCAGTATTTT. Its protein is CATRNTYTDTQYF.

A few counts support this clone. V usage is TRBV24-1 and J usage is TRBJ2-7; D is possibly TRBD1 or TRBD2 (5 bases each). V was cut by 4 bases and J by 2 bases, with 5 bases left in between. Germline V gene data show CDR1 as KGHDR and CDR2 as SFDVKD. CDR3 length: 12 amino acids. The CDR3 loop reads CATSEGAYEQYF. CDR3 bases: TGTGCCACCAGTGAGGGGGCCTACGAGCAGTACTTC.

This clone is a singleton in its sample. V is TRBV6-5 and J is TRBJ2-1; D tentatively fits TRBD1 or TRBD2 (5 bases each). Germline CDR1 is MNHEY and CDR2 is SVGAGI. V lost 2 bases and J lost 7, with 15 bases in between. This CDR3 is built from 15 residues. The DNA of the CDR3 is TGTGCCAGCAGTTACGAGGGGCAGATCTCGAATGAGCAGTTCTTC. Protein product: CASSYEGQISNEQFF.

The CDR3 spells CASSLAGALNTDTQYF. The DNA for the CDR3 is TGTGCCAGCAGTTTGGCGGGGGCTCTAAACACAGATACGCAGTATTTT. This sequence joins TRBV28 and TRBJ2-3, with a possible D match to TRBD2 (7 bases). This CDR3 is built from 16 residues. CDR1 is MDHEN, CDR2 SYDVKM, per germline. V was trimmed by 3 bases and J by 2 bases, leaving 15 bases between them.

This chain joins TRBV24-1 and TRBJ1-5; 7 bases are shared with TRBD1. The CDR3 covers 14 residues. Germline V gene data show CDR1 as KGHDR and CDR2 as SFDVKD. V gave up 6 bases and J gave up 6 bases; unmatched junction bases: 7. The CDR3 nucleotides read TGTGCCACCAGTAGACAGGGAGTCGGTCAGCCCCAGCATTTT. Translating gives CATSRQGVGQPQHF.

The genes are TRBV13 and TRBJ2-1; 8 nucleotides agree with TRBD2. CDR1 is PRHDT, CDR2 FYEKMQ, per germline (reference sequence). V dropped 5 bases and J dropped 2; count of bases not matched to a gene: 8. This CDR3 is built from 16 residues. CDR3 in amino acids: CASSLGGTRAYNEQFF. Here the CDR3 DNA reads TGTGCCAGCAGCCTGGGCGGGACTAGAGCCTACAATGAGCAGTTCTTC.